These 5 T cell receptor beta chains were sequenced from one sample in a study of shared clonotypes between healthy human individuals. Clones were read by immunoSEQ multiplex PCR, and TCRdb kept only the in-frame ones, dropping some. Here the sample spans under 120,000 clones, roughly 70% being singletons. The sample taken for sequencing was memory CD8+ T cells sorted from blood. Subset given: CD45RO+ cells pooled with CCR7-negative TemRA cells. The receptors originated from a woman aged 25 to 45 in good health.

This clone came up once. V is TRBV19 and J is TRBJ2-2, with a weak D call TRBD1 (5 bases). Germline CDR1 LNHDA, CDR2 SQIVND (reference sequence). Trimming took 3 bases from V and 1 from J, leaving 21 bases between them. The CDR3 totals 19 residues. This chain's CDR3 is CASSINVYLGRVNTGELFF. The CDR3 coding sequence is TGTGCCAGTAGTATTAACGTTTATTTGGGCAGGGTGAACACCGGGGAGCTGTTTTTT. Full variable domain (remainder filled in from reference TRBV19 and TRBJ2-2): DGGITQSPKYLFRKEGQNVTLSCEQNLNHDAMYWYRQDPGQGLRLIYYSQIVNDFQKGDIAEGYSVSREKKESFPLTVTSAQKNPTAFYLCASSINVYLGRVNTGELFFGEGSRLTVL.

As concerns this clone: The likely explanation is a read error, given a far larger clone one base away. The chain combines TRBV9 with TRBJ2-7; perhaps TRBD1 as D (6 bases). Germline V CDR1 and CDR2: SGDLS, YYNGEE. The CDR3 extends over 15 amino acids. V lost 0 bases to trimming and J lost 7 bases, with 17 bases between them. The CDR3 here is CASSVVTGSMGEQYF. As DNA, the CDR3 is TGTGCCAGCAGCGTAGTGACAGGTAGTATGGGGGAGCAGTACTTC.

A few counts support this clone. Different DNA sequences within this sample yield the same CDR3. The V gene is TRBV15, the J gene TRBJ2-1, with a possible D match to TRBD2 (5 bases). The CDR3 has 13 residues. Germline CDR1 LNHNV, CDR2 YYDKDF (reference sequence). V dropped 5 bases and J dropped 7 bases, with 12 bases sitting between them. CDR3 coding DNA: TGTGCCACCAGCTCAAGACGGGGAAATGAGCAGTTCTTC. This codes for CATSSRRGNEQFF.

V and J are TRBV7-8 and TRBJ2-5; D unresolved. TRBJ2-7 explains the end of the DNA better; the J call may be wrong. The CDR3 consists of 13 residues. The germline V gene encodes CDR1 SGHVS and CDR2 FQNEAQ. The CDR3 nucleotides read TGTGCCAGCAGCTTATTTGCCCCGTACGAGCAGTACTTC. Translated: CASSLFAPYEQYF.

V and J are TRBV28 and TRBJ1-1; perhaps TRBD1 as D (5 bases). CDR3 size: 13 residues. CDR1 and CDR2 (germline): MDHEN, SYDVKM. V dropped 8 bases and J dropped 4 bases, with 14 bases sitting between them. In nucleotides, the CDR3 is TGTGCCAGCTCCAGGGAGTCGAGCACTGAAGCTTTCTTT. Protein: CASSRESSTEAFF.